This passage covers 4 T cell receptor beta chains from one sample sequenced in a study of PD-1 blockade in mismatch repair-deficient tumors (dated by TCRdb to the late 2010s). The library was built by means of the immunoSEQ multiplex PCR assay. TCRdb mirrors the immuneACCESS table, restricted to in-frame sequences. Some clones are absent from its copies; in checked studies, under half trace to an unresolved V gene, and the reason for the others is unknown. A total of around 110,000 clones appear in this sample, 65% to 80% of them only once. The ten most abundant clones make up about 4.5% of the sample. Sequenced material: peripheral blood, taken 60 weeks after starting pembrolizumab. Receptors were obtained from an adult with mismatch repair-deficient cancer.

This rearrangement joins TRBV7-9 to TRBJ2-5; D unclear. The V gene lost 2 bases and the J gene lost 7 bases, with 11 bases spanning the gap. Germline V CDR1 and CDR2: SEHNR, FQNEAQ (reference sequence). The CDR3 spans 13 residues. The CDR3 region is CASSLQAAGTQYF. In nucleotides, the CDR3 is TGTGCCAGCAGCTTACAGGCCGCAGGGACCCAGTACTTC.

Worth noting for this clone: Germline and junction disagree at one end, which may indicate a read error. The rearrangement uses TRBV2 and TRBJ2-1, with a weak D call TRBD2 (5 bases). CDR3 length: 12 residues. Germline values: CDR1 SNHLY, CDR2 FYNNEI. The CDR3 nucleotides read TGCGGGGTGCGGAGCTCCTACAATGAGCAGTTCTTC. Translating gives CGVRSSYNEQFF.

The chain carries TRBV6-5 and TRBJ1-5, with D perhaps TRBD1 (6 bases). V shed 5 bases and J shed 5 bases, with 13 bases lying between them. Germline CDR1 reads MNHEY; CDR2 reads SVGAGI. This CDR3 contains 14 residues. CDR3 sequence: CASSNTGIHQPQHF. The CDR3 DNA is TGTGCCAGCAGTAACACAGGGATCCATCAGCCCCAGCATTTT.

The rearrangement links TRBV6-1 to TRBJ2-1, with TRBD1 as a possible D gene (6 bases). Germline V CDR1 and CDR2: MNHNS, SASEGT. The V gene lost 6 bases and the J gene lost 4 bases, with 16 bases spanning the gap. The CDR3 extends over 15 amino acids. CDR3 loop: CASRLGLDRYNEQFF. CDR3 in DNA: TGTGCCAGCAGACTGGGCCTCGACAGGTACAATGAGCAGTTCTTC.